Listed below are T cell receptor beta chains from one sample, sequenced in a study of T cell changes during pregnancy in multiple sclerosis. The table came from immunoSEQ multiplex PCR; TCRdb's copy has only in-frame clones and leaves some out. The table includes 40,000 to 45,000 clones, around 89% detected once. Material: CD4+ T cells from peripheral blood mononuclear cells, obtained in the first trimester of pregnancy. These receptors all stem from a female donor with multiple sclerosis, enrolled in a pregnancy study. CDR3s include the opening cysteine and the closing phenylalanine or tryptophan. A D gene is named only where the DNA matches it firmly. Part of the rows lack a size; the others show once, few, many or a class for expanded clones.

d_call,j_call,v_call,clone_size,cdr3_nt,cdr3_aa
TRBD1,TRBJ2-7,TRBV27,.,TGTGCCACGCCCCGAGGGACAGGGACGAGCGAGCAGTACTTC,CATPRGTGTSEQYF
.,TRBJ2-6,TRBV5-6,.,TGTGCCAGCAGCTTAATCATCTCTGGGGCCAACGTCCTGACTTTC,CASSLIISGANVLTF
.,TRBJ1-1,TRBV10-2,.,TGCGCCAGCAGCCAGGACATAAACACTGAAGCTTTCTTT,CASSQDINTEAFF
.,TRBJ2-7,TRBV9,.,TGTGCCAGCAGCGCGGGACACTCCCTAGCCTACGAGCAGTACTTC,CASSAGHSLAYEQYF
.,TRBJ2-1,TRBV7-8,.,TGTGCCAGCAACCTCGGACTTACCGGCAATGAGCAGTTCTTC,CASNLGLTGNEQFF
TRBD1,TRBJ1-6,TRBV25-1,.,TGTGCCAGCAGTGAATATTCACAGGGGTCTAATTCACCCCTCCACTTT,CASSEYSQGSNSPLHF
.,TRBJ2-7,TRBV10-3,.,TGTGCCATCAGCCGACTAACGAACTACGAGCAGTACTTC,CAISRLTNYEQYF
.,TRBJ2-7,TRBV5-1,.,TGCGCCAGCAGCTTGGTGGGGGGAAATTTTTACGAGCAGTACTTC,CASSLVGGNFYEQYF
.,TRBJ1-3,TRBV6-5,.,TGTGCCAGCAGTTACCATGACAGCTACTCTGGAAACACCATATATTTT,CASSYHDSYSGNTIYF
.,TRBJ1-1,TRBV7-3,.,TGTGCCAGCAGCCAGGACAGAGAGAACACTGAAGCTTTCTTT,CASSQDRENTEAFF
TRBD1,TRBJ2-7,TRBV5-1,.,TGCGCCAGCAGCTTCGGCACAGGGGCCTACGAGCAGTACTTC,CASSFGTGAYEQYF
.,TRBJ1-3,TRBV21-1,once,TGTGCCAGCAGCACCGGGAACAGGGGGTTTCTTGTCTCTGGAAACACCATATATTTT,CASSTGNRGFLVSGNTIYF
TRBD1,TRBJ2-3,TRBV4-3,.,TGCGCCAGCAGCCAAGAGAGTTCCCGGACAGGGTACCCAGATACGCAGTATTTT,CASSQESSRTGYPDTQYF
TRBD1,TRBJ1-2,TRBV19,.,TGTGCCAGTAGGACAGGGGGCTATGGCTACACCTTC,CASRTGGYGYTF
.,TRBJ1-4,TRBV5-6,.,TGTGCCAGCAGCTTGACGAGTTCAGGGGAAAAACTGTTTTTT,CASSLTSSGEKLFF
.,TRBJ2-3,TRBV7-6,once,TGTGCCAGCAGCCCAATTCGAGGAGAGGCCACAGATACGCAGTATTTT,CASSPIRGEATDTQYF
.,TRBJ2-5,TRBV11-2,once,TGTGCCAGCAGCTTAGAGGACTACACCAGAGAGACCCAGTACTTC,CASSLEDYTRETQYF
TRBD1,TRBJ2-5,TRBV7-2,.,TGTGCCAGCACCTCTTTCCCGGGACAGAAGACCCAGTACTTC,CASTSFPGQKTQYF
TRBD1,TRBJ1-2,TRBV19,.,TGTGCCAGTAGGGGGGACAGGACATATGGCTACACCTTC,CASRGDRTYGYTF
.,TRBJ1-5,TRBV21-1,.,TGTGCCAGCAGTCCCGAGCCTTCGGAGCCCCAGCATTTT,CASSPEPSEPQHF
TRBD2,TRBJ2-7,TRBV2,.,TGTGCCAGCAGCCTAGCGGTCTACGAGCAGTACTTC,CASSLAVYEQYF
TRBD1,TRBJ1-2,TRBV5-1,once,TGCGCCAGCAGCTTGGGGGACAGGACAATGAATGGCTACACCTTC,CASSLGDRTMNGYTF